The subject of this entry is one T cell receptor beta chain. The antigen remains unidentified. This specimen comes from a study of shared clonotypes between healthy human individuals. General study findings and limits: Clonotype sharing among donors was expected to depend on sequencing depth.

The run depth of the assay was deep. Sorted-subset replicate PCR reactions were performed with about 210 ng DNA, corresponding to roughly 30,000 T cell genomes. TCRdb's copy holds only in-frame clones and misses some; the assay was immunoSEQ multiplex PCR. The sample lists 300,000 or so clones, over 65% occurring once. The receptor was derived from a man in his thirties or forties in good health. The sequenced sample consisted of memory CD4+ T cells sorted from blood. The sample's subset: CD45RA-negative fraction.

The CDR3 spells CASSLVLAGGRANEQFF. The CDR3 DNA reads as TGCGCCAGCAGCTTGGTCCTAGCGGGAGGGCGAGCAAATGAGCAGTTCTTC. This chain joins TRBV5-1 and TRBJ2-1, with TRBD2 matching 12 bases. Per the germline V gene, CDR1 is SGHRS and CDR2 is YFSETQ. With 0 bases clipped from V and 7 bases from J, the junction kept 8 bases outside the gene matches. CDR3 length equals 17 residues.